The 7 T cell receptor beta chains reported below all come from one sample, sequenced in a study of blood T cell repertoires in COVID-19. Sequenced by immunoSEQ multiplex PCR; TCRdb stores in-frame clones only, minus some. The sample consists of roughly 410,000 clones, around 89% of them appearing once. The sequencing sample was made of peripheral blood. These receptors were obtained from a woman aged 40-49 years with COVID-19, enrolled during active disease.

The chain employs TRBV2 and TRBJ2-1; D might be TRBD2 (8 bases). V shed 4 bases and J shed 16 bases, with 26 bases lying between them. Germline V gene sequence: CDR1 SNHLY, CDR2 FYNNEI. The CDR3 extends over 15 amino acids. The CDR3 loop is CASSAREGAGLQSFF. The CDR3 DNA follows: TGTGCCAGCAGTGCCCGGGAGGGGGCCGGGTTGCAGTCCTTCTTC.

The chain joins TRBV19 to TRBJ2-5, with 10 positions matching TRBD2. Trimming removed 4 bases from V and 1 base from J; junction bases left unmatched: 9. The germline CDR1 and CDR2 sequences are LNHDA and SQIVND (reference sequence). The length of the CDR3 is 17 residues. CDR3 residues: CASSNPQAGGSQETQYF. The CDR3 nucleotides read TGTGCCAGTAGTAATCCCCAAGCGGGAGGGAGCCAAGAGACCCAGTACTTC. The variable domain in full, completed from reference TRBV19 and TRBJ2-5, reads DGGITQSPKYLFRKEGQNVTLSCEQNLNHDAMYWYRQDPGQGLRLIYYSQIVNDFQKGDIAEGYSVSREKKESFPLTVTSAQKNPTAFYLCASSNPQAGGSQETQYFGPGTRLLVL.

The rearrangement links TRBV19 to TRBJ1-1; unclear D gene. From germline, CDR1 is LNHDA and CDR2 SQIVND (reference sequence). The CDR3 contains 14 residues. Trimming removed 5 bases at V and 0 bases at J, with 10 bases between. CDR3 residues: CASSRSFMNTEAFF. The CDR3 DNA sequence: TGTGCCAGTAGTCGCAGTTTTATGAACACTGAAGCTTTCTTT.

The rearrangement uses TRBV5-1 and TRBJ2-5, with a weak D call TRBD1 (6 bases). The CDR3 has 14 amino acids. Trimming stripped 4 bases from V and 1 base from J, with 11 bases between. Germline-derived CDR1 and CDR2 are SGHRS and YFSETQ. Here the CDR3 DNA reads TGCGCCAGCAGCGTCGGACAGCCCCAAGAGACCCAGTACTTC. Protein product: CASSVGQPQETQYF.

This sequence joins TRBV29-1 and TRBJ2-7; 13 positions agree with TRBD2. With V trimmed by 5 bases and J by 4 bases, 2 bases remained unmatched. The CDR3 covers 13 residues. Germline assignment: CDR1 SQVTM and CDR2 ANQGSEA. CDR3 loop: CSVRTSGSYEQYF. The CDR3 bases are TGCAGCGTTCGGACTAGCGGGAGTTACGAGCAGTACTTC.

This clone was seen just once. The CDR3 DNA is TGTGCCAGCAGCCGCTATGGCTACACCTTC. It yields the protein CASSRYGYTF. The rearrangement joins TRBV2 to TRBJ1-2; D is unclear. The V gene's germline CDR1 is SNHLY and CDR2 FYNNEI. This CDR3 comprises 10 residues. Trimming removed 6 bases at V and 4 bases at J, with 3 bases between.

This chain joins TRBV5-1 and TRBJ1-1; no definite D call. CDR3 length: 15 residues. Looked up from germline, CDR1 is SGHRS and CDR2 is YFSETQ. The V and J ends lost 4 bases and 1 base respectively, with 14 bases between them. CDR3 residues: CASSQLKGGNTEAFF. The CDR3 nucleotides are TGCGCCAGCAGCCAACTTAAGGGAGGGAACACTGAAGCTTTCTTT.